These 18 T cell receptor beta chains came from one sample sequenced in a study of cytomegalovirus exposure and HLA in healthy donors. The PCR contained 60 Vbeta and 13 Jbeta primers. Measured with immunoSEQ multiplex PCR; TCRdb has only the in-frame clones, and not every one. The sample includes some 180,000 clones, around 80% of them seen just once. Sample: PBMCs. Source of these receptors: a woman aged 55-69 years in good health and CMV-seropositive.

The chain carries TRBV18 and TRBJ2-6, with 7 nucleotides matching TRBD1. V lost 3 bases, J lost 4 bases, and 6 bases stayed unmatched. This CDR3 region has 16 residues. CDR1 and CDR2 (germline): KGHSH, LQKENI. DNA for the CDR3: TGTGCCAGCTCACCGACAGGGATAGCCGGGGCCAACGTCCTGACTTTC. Translated, it gives CASSPTGIAGANVLTF.

V and J are TRBV19 and TRBJ2-4; TRBD1 agrees at 7 bases. Trimming cost V 5 bases and J 9 bases; bases outside gene matches: 10. The CDR3 length is 14 residues. Germline CDR1 LNHDA, CDR2 SQIVND (reference sequence). In nucleotides, the CDR3 is TGTGCCAGTAGTGGAACAGGGGTCTTAACCATTCAGTACTTC. Translating it yields CASSGTGVLTIQYF.

This clone has only a few counts. The chain employs TRBV4-3 and TRBJ1-3; no clear D. Germline-derived CDR1 and CDR2 are LGHNA and YSLEER. This CDR3 region has 13 residues. Trimming took off 1 base at V and 8 bases at J, with 9 bases between the two ends. In DNA form, the CDR3 reads TGCGCCAGCAGCCAAGCCCCCGGGGACACCATATATTTT. This translates into CASSQAPGDTIYF.

J is TRBJ1-3 and V is TRBV5-6; D remains unclear. The ends were cut back, 4 bases at V and 0 bases at J, with 11 bases in the middle. Germline V gene lookup returns CDR1 SGHDT and CDR2 YYEEEE. The CDR3 has 15 amino acids. The CDR3: CASSGFPGSGNTIYF. CDR3 DNA: TGTGCCAGCAGCGGATTCCCGGGCTCTGGAAACACCATATATTTT.

This clone was observed once. The CDR3 DNA is TGTGCCAGCAGCTTAAATACTAGACCCAATGAGCAGTTCTTC. Translation gives CASSLNTRPNEQFF. The chain is built from TRBV7-9 and TRBJ2-1; a weak D match, TRBD2 (5 bases). The CDR3 consists of 14 residues. Trimming cost V 2 bases and J 6 bases, with 11 bases left between them. Germline assignment: CDR1 SEHNR and CDR2 FQNEAQ (reference sequence).

A few counts support this clone. The gene calls are TRBV6-6 and TRBJ2-3; D call uncertain. The CDR3 contains 16 residues. Trimming took 0 bases from V and 1 from J, leaving 11 bases between them. Germline V gene sequence: CDR1 MNHNY, CDR2 SVGAGI (reference sequence). CDR3 DNA: TGTGCCAGCAGTTACTCGAGGTTGGAAGGCACAGATACGCAGTATTTT. It specifies CASSYSRLEGTDTQYF.

The rearrangement uses TRBV30 and TRBJ2-7, with 11 nucleotides matching TRBD1. The CDR3 extends over 12 amino acids. Per the germline V gene, CDR1 is GTSNPN and CDR2 is SVGIG (reference sequence). Unmatched junction bases numbered 4, after V lost 5 bases and J lost 7 bases. In nucleotides, the CDR3 is TGTGCCTGGGGGACAGGGGGTCGAGAGCAGTACTTC. Translating gives CAWGTGGREQYF.

For this clone: This specimen includes other DNA sequences encoding the same CDR3. The chain couples TRBV5-4 to TRBJ2-7; 9 bases line up with TRBD1. This CDR3 region has 15 residues. Per germline, CDR1 SGHNT and CDR2 YYREEE (reference sequence). V trimming: 2 bases; J trimming: 6 bases; junction bases outside the gene matches: 9. The CDR3 DNA is TGTGCCAGCAGCTTCTCTGGGACAGGGAGGCTCGAGCAGTACTTC. Amino acid sequence: CASSFSGTGRLEQYF.

The chain combines TRBV7-2 with TRBJ2-5, with TRBD2 matching over 8 bases. Germline assignment: CDR1 SGHTA and CDR2 FQGNSA. CDR3 size: 15 residues. After removal of 1 base from V and 4 bases from J, the junction contained 5 bases not matched to a gene. CDR3 loop: CASSLVSRGGETQYF. The DNA for the CDR3 is TGTGCCAGCAGCTTAGTTAGCCGGGGGGGAGAGACCCAGTACTTC.

The chain employs TRBV9 and TRBJ1-1, with a weak D call TRBD1 (6 bases). CDR1 SGDLS and CDR2 YYNGEE come from the germline V gene. The V end was cut by 2 bases, the J end by 1 base, with 9 bases between. This CDR3 comprises 14 residues. The CDR3 here is CASSVIGGNTEAFF. The CDR3 coding sequence is TGTGCCAGCAGCGTGATAGGGGGGAACACTGAAGCTTTCTTT.

This clone came up a few times. This chain uses TRBV28 with TRBJ1-4, with D perhaps TRBD1 (5 bases). Germline CDR1 is MDHEN and CDR2 is SYDVKM. This CDR3 has 16 amino acids. V dropped 4 bases and J dropped 3 bases, with 15 bases sitting between them. CDR3 sequence: CASSSPTRGANEKLFF. As DNA, the CDR3 is TGTGCCAGCAGTTCTCCTACTCGGGGGGCTAATGAAAAACTGTTTTTT.

The chain couples TRBV11-1 to TRBJ2-1; 8 bases map to TRBD2. CDR1 is SGHAT and CDR2 is FQDESV in the germline V gene (reference sequence). CDR3 length equals 16 residues. V lost 4 bases, J lost 7 bases, and 12 bases stayed unmatched. The CDR3 protein is CASSSGGRGAVNEQFF. The CDR3 DNA sequence: TGTGCCAGCAGCTCTGGGGGGCGGGGGGCCGTTAATGAGCAGTTCTTC.

This chain joins TRBV28 and TRBJ2-3, with 9 bases lining up with TRBD1. The CDR3 extends over 13 amino acids. Germline trimming cut 8 bases from V and 5 bases from J; bases unmatched to any gene: 5. Per germline, CDR1 MDHEN and CDR2 SYDVKM. As DNA, the CDR3 is TGTGCCAGCTTACAGGGGGCAGAAGATACGCAGTATTTT. Translated: CASLQGAEDTQYF. The whole variable domain, filled in from reference TRBV28 and TRBJ2-3, reads DVKVTQSSRYLVKRTGEKVFLECVQDMDHENMFWYRQDPGLGLRLIYFSYDVKMKEKGDIPEGYSVSREKKERFSLILESASTNQTSMYLCASLQGAEDTQYFGPGTRLTVL.

The sample holds one count of this clone. The chain combines TRBV7-3 with TRBJ2-7; 7 bases agree with TRBD1. Germline V gives CDR1 SGHTA, CDR2 FQGTGA. Unmatched junction bases numbered 3, after V lost 4 bases and J lost 3 bases. The CDR3 consists of 13 residues. Written as DNA, the CDR3 is TGTGCCAGCAGCTCGGGACAGAACTACGAGCAGTACTTC. As protein: CASSSGQNYEQYF.

This clone was recorded once. This chain joins TRBV9 and TRBJ2-1; D remains ambiguous. The germline V gene encodes CDR1 SGDLS and CDR2 YYNGEE. V was pared by 3 bases and J by 0 bases, with 10 bases between. The CDR3 has 15 amino acids. The CDR3 DNA follows: TGTGCCAGCAGCGATGTACTTAGCTCCTACAATGAGCAGTTCTTC. This translates into CASSDVLSSYNEQFF.

The chain has TRBV30 and TRBJ2-1; 14 bases are shared with TRBD2. Germline assignment: CDR1 GTSNPN and CDR2 SVGIG (reference sequence). This CDR3 has 19 amino acids. Trimming removed 5 bases from V and 8 bases from J; junction bases left unmatched: 20. The CDR3: CAWALGLAGGLPKGYEQFF. The DNA of the CDR3 is TGTGCCTGGGCTCTTGGACTAGCGGGGGGCCTACCCAAGGGATATGAGCAGTTCTTC.

V usage is TRBV14 and J usage is TRBJ2-4; D may be TRBD2 (5 bases). CDR3 size: 14 residues. Trimming removed 3 bases from V and 0 bases from J, with 6 bases in between. CDR1 SGHDN and CDR2 FVKESK come from the germline V gene. The CDR3 nucleotides are TGTGCCAGCAGCCAGGGAGTAGCCAAAAACATTCAGTACTTC. Translated, it gives CASSQGVAKNIQYF. Combining the CDR3 with reference TRBV14 and TRBJ2-4 gives the whole variable domain EAGVTQFPSHSVIEKGQTVTLRCDPISGHDNLYWYRRVMGKEIKFLLHFVKESKQDESGMPNNRFLAERTGGTYSTLKVQPAELEDSGVYFCASSQGVAKNIQYFGAGTRLSVL.

This chain joins TRBV28 and TRBJ1-5; D gene uncertain. Looked up from germline, CDR1 is MDHEN and CDR2 is SYDVKM. CDR3 length: 15 amino acids. The V end was cut by 1 base, the J end by 2 bases, with 9 bases between. Written as DNA, the CDR3 is TGTGCCAGCAGTTTATCCCTGAGTGGCAATCAGCCCCAGCATTTT. Translated, it gives CASSLSLSGNQPQHF.